These T cell receptor beta chains were read from a single sample in a study of blood T cell repertoires in COVID-19. TCRdb keeps only in-frame clones here, not all; method: immunoSEQ multiplex PCR. The table lists more than 250,000 clones, 70% to 90% of them singletons. Material: peripheral blood. The source of these receptors is a man between 18 and 35 years old who had recovered from COVID-19. The CDR3 runs from the conserved cysteine through the conserved F or W. D genes are given only for firm matches. Rows give clone size only sometimes, using once, few, many, or a class for an expanded clone.

>TRBV5-1|-|TRBJ1-1|-
TGCGCCAGCAGCTACGGCGGGCAGGGAGGGAGTGAAGCTTTCTTT
CASSYGGQGGSEAFF
>TRBV19|few|TRBJ1-2|TRBD1
TGTGCCAGTAGTAGAAGCAGGGGGCATTATGGCTACACCTTC
CASSRSRGHYGYTF
>TRBV5-1|-|TRBJ2-1|-
TGCGCCAGCAGCTTGGTGCAGAACAATGAGCAGTTCTTC
CASSLVQNNEQFF
>TRBV5-1|-|TRBJ1-1|-
TGCGCCAGCAGTCAGGGTAACACTGAAGCTTTCTTT
CASSQGNTEAFF
>TRBV3-1/TRBV3-2|once|TRBJ2-3|TRBD2
TGTGCCAGCAGCCAACTTACTAGCGGGGGGGCTTCGGATACGCAGTATTTT
CASSQLTSGGASDTQYF
>TRBV12-5|-|TRBJ1-1|-
TGTGCTAGTGGTTGGCCCCCTGAGGACACTGAAGCTTTCTTT
CASGWPPEDTEAFF
>TRBV7-8|-|TRBJ2-1|-
TGTGCCAGCAGCCCCTCGGGACTCACCAATGAGCAGTTCTTC
CASSPSGLTNEQFF
>TRBV7-2|-|TRBJ2-3|TRBD1
TGTGCCAGCAGATCCACAGGGGCAGCAGATACGCAGTATTTT
CASRSTGAADTQYF
>TRBV5-5|-|TRBJ1-4|-
TGTGCCAGCAGCTTGGAGGACAGTCGAAATGAAAAACTGTTTTTT
CASSLEDSRNEKLFF
>TRBV30|-|TRBJ1-2|-
TGTGCCGGCAGTTTGGGCTCGGACTATGGCTACACCTTC
CAGSLGSDYGYTF
>TRBV6-5|-|TRBJ1-6|-
TGTGCCAGCGCCCGGCAGGGCGCCGATTCACCCCTCCACTTT
CASARQGADSPLHF
>TRBV27|-|TRBJ2-7|-
TGTGCCAGCAGTTCCGCCGGGGGCTCCTACGAGCAGTACTTC
CASSSAGGSYEQYF
>TRBV19|-|TRBJ1-5|-
TGTGCCAGTAGTATCCGCGAACAGAGGCCCCAGCATTTT
CASSIREQRPQHF
>TRBV10-3|-|TRBJ2-1|TRBD1
TGTGCCATCAGTGACGGGACAGGGGGTTTTGAGCAGTTCTTC
CAISDGTGGFEQFF
>TRBV7-2|-|TRBJ1-1|-
TGTGCCAGCAGCTTAGCGAAGAGAGGTTTGAACACTGAAGCTTTCTTT
CASSLAKRGLNTEAFF
>TRBV7-9|-|TRBJ2-7|TRBD1
TGTGCCAGCAGCTTAGGGACCGGGACAGGGTCCTACGAGCAGTACTTC
CASSLGTGTGSYEQYF
>TRBV11-2|-|TRBJ2-1|TRBD1
TGTGCCAGCAGCTTTGTAGGGGGCAACAATGAGCAGTTCTTC
CASSFVGGNNEQFF
>TRBV6-2/TRBV6-3|-|TRBJ1-2|TRBD1
TGTGCCAGCAGCTCTCCAATTGGGACAGGGGCCTATGGCTACACCTTC
CASSSPIGTGAYGYTF
>TRBV18|once|TRBJ1-4|TRBD1
TGTGCCAGCGCGGGGACAGCGTCGAATGAAAAACTGTTTTTT
CASAGTASNEKLFF
>TRBV7-8|-|TRBJ2-7|TRBD1
TGTGCCAGCAGCTTAACCGGGACAGCCAGGAACGAGCAGTACTTC
CASSLTGTARNEQYF
>TRBV5-4|-|TRBJ2-1|TRBD2
TGTGCCAGCAGCTTGACCGGGACTAGCGGGAGCTACAATGAGCAGTTCTTC
CASSLTGTSGSYNEQFF
>TRBV6-5|-|TRBJ1-5|TRBD1
TGTGCCAGCAGACAGGGGGGGGTTAGCAATCAGCCCCAGCATTTT
CASRQGGVSNQPQHF
>TRBV27|-|TRBJ2-3|-
TGTGCCAGCAGTTCGAGCTACAGCACAGATACGCAGTATTTT
CASSSSYSTDTQYF
>TRBV27|-|TRBJ2-6|TRBD1
TGTGCCAGCAGTGAAAACAGGGGATCTGGGGCCAACGTCCTGACTTTC
CASSENRGSGANVLTF
>TRBV7-9|-|TRBJ1-2|-
TGTGCCAGCAGCTCGTACAGGGAAAACTATGGCTACACCTTC
CASSSYRENYGYTF
>TRBV28|-|TRBJ1-6|-
TGTGCCAGCAGTTTATGGCGCGATAATTCACCCCTCCACTTT
CASSLWRDNSPLHF